The source of this T cell receptor beta chain is a study of tumor and adjacent non-tumor tissue in lung cancer. Study summary: The cohort had roughly 12 adenocarcinoma, a couple of squamous cell and 1 small cell patients. On average, productive TCRbeta reads reached about 4.17 million per sample.

This sample's RNA came from whole unsorted tissue. Three rounds of nested PCR, following a modified ARM-PCR protocol, produced the TCRbeta library. From the multiplex PCR reads, TCRdb called clonotypes with MiXCR, one entry per CDR3 protein. The table has 55,000 to 70,000 distinct CDR3 sequences, just under 60% seen once. Findings and limits, study-wide: Tumor repertoires had a smaller top 100 clone share than normal lung. TCR diversity was significantly greater in tumor than normal lung tissue.

In regard to this clonotype: Its target is unknown. One end of the junction does not line up with germline, which may come from a read error.

The source of this sequence is a man aged 45 to 65 with non-small cell lung cancer. Input material: lung tumor tissue.

DNA for the CDR3: TGTGCTAGCAGTTACGGGGTGATGGATGCGCAGCATTTT. Protein: CASSYGVMDAQHF. The genes are TRBV6-2 or TRBV6-3 and TRBJ2-3; D uncertain. The J call may be mistaken, given a closer DNA end match to TRBJ1-5. Germline V CDR1 and CDR2: MNHEY, SVGEGT. This CDR3 region has 13 residues.